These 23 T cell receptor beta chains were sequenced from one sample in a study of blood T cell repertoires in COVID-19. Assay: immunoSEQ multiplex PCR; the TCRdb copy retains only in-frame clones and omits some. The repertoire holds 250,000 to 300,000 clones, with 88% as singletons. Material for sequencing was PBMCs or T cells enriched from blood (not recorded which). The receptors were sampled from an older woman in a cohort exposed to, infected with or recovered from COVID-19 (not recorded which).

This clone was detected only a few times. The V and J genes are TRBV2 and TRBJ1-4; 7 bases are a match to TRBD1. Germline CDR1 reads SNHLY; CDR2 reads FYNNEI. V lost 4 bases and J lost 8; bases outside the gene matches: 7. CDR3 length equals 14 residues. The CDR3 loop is CASSVRTGGEKLFF. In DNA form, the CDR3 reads TGTGCCAGCAGTGTCAGGACAGGAGGGGAAAAACTGTTTTTT.

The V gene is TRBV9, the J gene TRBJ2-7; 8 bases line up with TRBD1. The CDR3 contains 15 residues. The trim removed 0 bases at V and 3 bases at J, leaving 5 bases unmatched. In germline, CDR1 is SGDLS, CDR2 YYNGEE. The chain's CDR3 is CASSVGQGSFYEQYF. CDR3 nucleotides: TGTGCCAGCAGCGTAGGACAGGGGAGTTTCTACGAGCAGTACTTC.

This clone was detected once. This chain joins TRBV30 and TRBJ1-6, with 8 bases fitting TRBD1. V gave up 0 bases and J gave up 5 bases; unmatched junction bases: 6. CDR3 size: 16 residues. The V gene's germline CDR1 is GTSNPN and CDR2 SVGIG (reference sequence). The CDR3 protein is CAWSVKTGVDNSPLHF. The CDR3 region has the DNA TGTGCCTGGAGTGTCAAGACAGGGGTAGATAATTCACCCCTCCACTTT.

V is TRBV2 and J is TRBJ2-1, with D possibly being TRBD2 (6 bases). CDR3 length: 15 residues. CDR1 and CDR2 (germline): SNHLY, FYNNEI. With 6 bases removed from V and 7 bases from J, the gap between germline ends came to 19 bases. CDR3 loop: CASRDHRLEVNEQFF. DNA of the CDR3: TGTGCCAGCAGGGACCACAGACTAGAGGTTAATGAGCAGTTCTTC. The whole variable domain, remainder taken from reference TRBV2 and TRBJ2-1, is EPEVTQTPSHQVTQMGQEVILRCVPISNHLYFYWYRQILGQKVEFLVSFYNNEISEKSEIFDDQFSVERPDGSNFTLKIRSTKLEDSAMYFCASRDHRLEVNEQFFGPGTRLTVL.

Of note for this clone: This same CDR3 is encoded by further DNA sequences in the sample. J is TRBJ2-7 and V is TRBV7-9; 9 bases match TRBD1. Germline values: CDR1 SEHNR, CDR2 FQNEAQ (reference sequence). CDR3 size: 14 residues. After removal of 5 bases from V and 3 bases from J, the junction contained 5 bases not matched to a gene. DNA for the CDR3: TGTGCCAGCAGCCCCCCGGGACAGGGCTACGAGCAGTACTTC. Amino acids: CASSPPGQGYEQYF.

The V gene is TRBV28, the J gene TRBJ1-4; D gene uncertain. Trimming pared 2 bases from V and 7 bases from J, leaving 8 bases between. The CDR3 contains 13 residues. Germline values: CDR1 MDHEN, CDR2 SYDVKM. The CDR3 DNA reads TGTGCCAGCAGTTTAGGGCCGGCTGAAAAACTGTTTTTT. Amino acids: CASSLGPAEKLFF. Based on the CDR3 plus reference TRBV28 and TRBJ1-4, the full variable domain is DVKVTQSSRYLVKRTGEKVFLECVQDMDHENMFWYRQDPGLGLRLIYFSYDVKMKEKGDIPEGYSVSREKKERFSLILESASTNQTSMYLCASSLGPAEKLFFGSGTQLSVL.

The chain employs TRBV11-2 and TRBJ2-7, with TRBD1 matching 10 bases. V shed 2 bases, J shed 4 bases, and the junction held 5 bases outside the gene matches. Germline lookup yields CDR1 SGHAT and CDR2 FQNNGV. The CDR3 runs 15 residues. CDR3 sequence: CASSLYRDRGYEQYF. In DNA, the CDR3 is TGTGCCAGCAGCTTATACCGGGACAGGGGATACGAGCAGTACTTC.

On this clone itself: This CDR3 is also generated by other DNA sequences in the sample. The CDR3 DNA is TGTGCCATCAGGCCAGGGACTAGCGGGAGTAGTGAGCAGTTCTTC. Translation: CAIRPGTSGSSEQFF. The V and J genes are TRBV10-3 and TRBJ2-1; TRBD2 matches 14 bases. The junction had 7 bases not matched to a gene; V was cut back by 6 bases and J by 9 bases. Per germline, CDR1 ENHRY and CDR2 SYGVKD. This CDR3 comprises 15 residues.

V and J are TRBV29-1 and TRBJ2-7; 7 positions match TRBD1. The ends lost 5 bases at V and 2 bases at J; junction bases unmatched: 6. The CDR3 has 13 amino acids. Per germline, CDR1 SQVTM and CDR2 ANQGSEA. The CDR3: CSVPLTGTYEQYF. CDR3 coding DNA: TGCAGCGTTCCTTTGACAGGGACCTACGAGCAGTACTTC.

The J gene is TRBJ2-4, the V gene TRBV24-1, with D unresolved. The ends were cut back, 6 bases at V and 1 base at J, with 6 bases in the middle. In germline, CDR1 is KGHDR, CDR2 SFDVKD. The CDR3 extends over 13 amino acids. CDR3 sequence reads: CATSQDAKNIQYF. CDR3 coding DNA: TGTGCCACCAGTCAGGATGCCAAAAACATTCAGTACTTC.

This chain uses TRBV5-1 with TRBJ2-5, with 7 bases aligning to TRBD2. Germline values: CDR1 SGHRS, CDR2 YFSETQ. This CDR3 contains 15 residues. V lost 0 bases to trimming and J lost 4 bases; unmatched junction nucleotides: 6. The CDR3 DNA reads TGCGCCAGCAGCTTGGCCGCATCTAGCGGAGAGACCCAGTACTTC. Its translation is CASSLAASSGETQYF.

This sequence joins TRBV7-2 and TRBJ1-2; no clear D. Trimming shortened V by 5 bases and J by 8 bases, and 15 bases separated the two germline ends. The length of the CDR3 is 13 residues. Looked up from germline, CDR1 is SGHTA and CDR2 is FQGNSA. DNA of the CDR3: TGTGCCAGCAGCACGCGGAGGGAAGGAGGCTACACCTTC. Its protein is CASSTRREGGYTF.

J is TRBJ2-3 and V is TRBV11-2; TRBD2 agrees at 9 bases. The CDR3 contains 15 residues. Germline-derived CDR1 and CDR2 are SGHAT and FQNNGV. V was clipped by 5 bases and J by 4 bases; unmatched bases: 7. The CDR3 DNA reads TGTGCCAGCAGCCCGCTTAGCGGGAGCTCAGATACGCAGTATTTT. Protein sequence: CASSPLSGSSDTQYF.

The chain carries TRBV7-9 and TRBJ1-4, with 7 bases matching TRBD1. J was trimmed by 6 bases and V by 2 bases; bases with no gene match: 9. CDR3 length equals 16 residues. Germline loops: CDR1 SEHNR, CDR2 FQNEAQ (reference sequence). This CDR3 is CASSLRVGGADEKLFF. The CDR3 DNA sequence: TGTGCCAGCAGCTTAAGAGTAGGGGGCGCCGATGAAAAACTGTTTTTT.

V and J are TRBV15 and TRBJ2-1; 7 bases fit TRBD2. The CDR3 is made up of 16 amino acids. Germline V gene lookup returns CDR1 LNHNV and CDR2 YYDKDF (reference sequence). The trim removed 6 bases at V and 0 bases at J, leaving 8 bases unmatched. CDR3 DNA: TGTGCCACCAGTCGGGAGGCAAAGAGCTCCTACAATGAGCAGTTCTTC. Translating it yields CATSREAKSSYNEQFF. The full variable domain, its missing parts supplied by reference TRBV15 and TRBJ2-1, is DAMVIQNPRYQVTQFGKPVTLSCSQTLNHNVMYWYQQKSSQAPKLLFHYYDKDFNNEADTPDNFQSRRPNTSFCFLDIRSPGLGDTAMYLCATSREAKSSYNEQFFGPGTRLTVL.

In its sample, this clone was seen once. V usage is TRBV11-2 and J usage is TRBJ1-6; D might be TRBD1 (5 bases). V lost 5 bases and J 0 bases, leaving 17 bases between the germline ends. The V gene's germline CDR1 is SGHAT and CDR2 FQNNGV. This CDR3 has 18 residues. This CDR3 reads CASSRSGEGSSYNSPLHF. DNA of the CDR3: TGTGCCAGCAGCCGTTCCGGGGAGGGGAGCTCCTATAATTCACCCCTCCACTTT.

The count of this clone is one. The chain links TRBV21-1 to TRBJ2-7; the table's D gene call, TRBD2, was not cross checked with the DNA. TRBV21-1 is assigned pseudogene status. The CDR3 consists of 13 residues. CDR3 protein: CASSRRVRDEQYF. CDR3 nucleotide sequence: TGTGCCAGCAGCAGGCGGGTCCGCGACGAGCAGTACTTC.

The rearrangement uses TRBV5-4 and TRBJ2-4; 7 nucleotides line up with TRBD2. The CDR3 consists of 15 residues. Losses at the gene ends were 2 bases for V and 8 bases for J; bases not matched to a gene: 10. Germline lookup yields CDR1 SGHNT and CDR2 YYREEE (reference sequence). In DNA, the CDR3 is TGTGCCAGCAGCTTTCAGGGTCAGGGAGGGGACATTCAGTACTTC. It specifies CASSFQGQGGDIQYF.

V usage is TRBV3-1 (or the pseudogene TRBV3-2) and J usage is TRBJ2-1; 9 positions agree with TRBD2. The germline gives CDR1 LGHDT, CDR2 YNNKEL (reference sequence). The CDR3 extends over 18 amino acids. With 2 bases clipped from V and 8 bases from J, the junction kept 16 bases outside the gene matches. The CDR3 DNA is TGTGCCAGCAGCCAATGGACTAGCGTAGGCCGTAACGGGGATGAGCAGTTCTTC. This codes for CASSQWTSVGRNGDEQFF.

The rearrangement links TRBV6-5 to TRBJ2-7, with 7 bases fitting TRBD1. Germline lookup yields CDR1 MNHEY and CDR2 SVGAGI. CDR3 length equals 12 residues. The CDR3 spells CAASRGGQEQYF. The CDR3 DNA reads TGTGCAGCCTCCCGAGGGGGACAGGAGCAGTACTTC.

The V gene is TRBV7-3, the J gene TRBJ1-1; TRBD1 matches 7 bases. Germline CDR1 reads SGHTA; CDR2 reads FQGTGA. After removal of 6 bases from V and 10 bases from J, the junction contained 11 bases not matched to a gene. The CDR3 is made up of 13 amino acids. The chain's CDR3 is CASSSQDRLGAFF. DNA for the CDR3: TGTGCCAGCAGTTCTCAGGACAGGTTGGGAGCTTTCTTT.

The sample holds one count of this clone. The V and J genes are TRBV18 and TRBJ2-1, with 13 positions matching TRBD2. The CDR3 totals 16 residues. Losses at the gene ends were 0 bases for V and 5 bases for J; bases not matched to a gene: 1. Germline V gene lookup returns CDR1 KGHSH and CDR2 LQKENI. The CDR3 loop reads CASSPPGLAGHNEQFF. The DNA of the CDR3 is TGTGCCAGCTCACCACCGGGACTAGCGGGGCACAATGAGCAGTTCTTC.

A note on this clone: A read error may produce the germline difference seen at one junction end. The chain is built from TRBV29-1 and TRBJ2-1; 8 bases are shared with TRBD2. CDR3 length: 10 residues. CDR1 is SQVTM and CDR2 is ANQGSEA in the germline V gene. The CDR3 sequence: CSVAGTRRIF. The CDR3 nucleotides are TGCAGCGTCGCGGGGACTAGACGAATCTTC.